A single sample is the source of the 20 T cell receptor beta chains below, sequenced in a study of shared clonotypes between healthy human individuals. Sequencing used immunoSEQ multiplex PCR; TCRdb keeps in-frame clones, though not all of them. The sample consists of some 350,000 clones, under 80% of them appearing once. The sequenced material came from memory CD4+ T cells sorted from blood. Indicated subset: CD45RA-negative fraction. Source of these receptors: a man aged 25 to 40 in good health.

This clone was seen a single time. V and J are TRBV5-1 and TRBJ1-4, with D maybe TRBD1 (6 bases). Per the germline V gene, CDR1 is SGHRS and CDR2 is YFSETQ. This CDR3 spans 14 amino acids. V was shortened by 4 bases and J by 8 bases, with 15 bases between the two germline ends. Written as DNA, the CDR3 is TGCGCCAGCAGCCGTACAGGGCTGGAGGAAAAACTGTTTTTT. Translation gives CASSRTGLEEKLFF.

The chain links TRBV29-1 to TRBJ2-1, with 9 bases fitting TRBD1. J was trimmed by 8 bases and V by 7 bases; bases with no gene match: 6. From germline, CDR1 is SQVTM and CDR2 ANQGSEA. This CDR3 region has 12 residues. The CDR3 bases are TGCAGCGCCACAGGGGGCGTGGATGAGCAGTTCTTC. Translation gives CSATGGVDEQFF.

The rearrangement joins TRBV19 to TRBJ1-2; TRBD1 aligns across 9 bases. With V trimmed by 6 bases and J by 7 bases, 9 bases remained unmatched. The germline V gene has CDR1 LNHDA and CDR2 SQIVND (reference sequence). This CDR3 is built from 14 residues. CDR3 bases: TGTGCCAGTAGCACTCCGGGACAGGGTCTTGGCTACACCTTC. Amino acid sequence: CASSTPGQGLGYTF.

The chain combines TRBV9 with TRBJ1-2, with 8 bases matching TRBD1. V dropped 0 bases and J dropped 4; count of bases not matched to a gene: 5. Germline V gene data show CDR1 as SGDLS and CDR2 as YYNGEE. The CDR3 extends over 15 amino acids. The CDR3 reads CASSVGGQAGYGYTF. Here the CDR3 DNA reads TGTGCCAGCAGCGTAGGGGGACAGGCGGGCTATGGCTACACCTTC.

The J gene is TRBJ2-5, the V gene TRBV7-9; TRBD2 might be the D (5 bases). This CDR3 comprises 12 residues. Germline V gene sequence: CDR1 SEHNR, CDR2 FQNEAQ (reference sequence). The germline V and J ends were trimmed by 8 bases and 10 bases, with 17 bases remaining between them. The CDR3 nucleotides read TGTGCCAGCGGAACTTATACAGCGGACCAGTACTTC. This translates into CASGTYTADQYF.

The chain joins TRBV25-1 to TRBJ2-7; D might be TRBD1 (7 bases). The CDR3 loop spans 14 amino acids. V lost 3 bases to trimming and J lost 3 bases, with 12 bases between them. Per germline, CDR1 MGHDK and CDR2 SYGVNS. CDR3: CASSDPRGDYEQYF. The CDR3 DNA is TGTGCCAGCAGTGACCCCAGGGGGGACTACGAGCAGTACTTC.

CDR3 in DNA: TGCAGCGTTGGATCTAGCGGGAGGACAGATACGCAGTATTTT. As protein: CSVGSSGRTDTQYF. V and J are TRBV29-1 and TRBJ2-3; 11 positions match TRBD2. The CDR3 totals 14 residues. After removal of 4 bases from V and 3 bases from J, the junction contained 3 bases not matched to a gene. Germline values: CDR1 SQVTM, CDR2 ANQGSEA.

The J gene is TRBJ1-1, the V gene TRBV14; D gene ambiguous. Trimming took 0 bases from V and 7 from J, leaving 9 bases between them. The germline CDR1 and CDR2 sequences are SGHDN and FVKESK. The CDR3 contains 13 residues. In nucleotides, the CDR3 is TGTGCCAGCAGCCAAGATTTTGAGAGTGAAGCTTTCTTT. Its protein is CASSQDFESEAFF. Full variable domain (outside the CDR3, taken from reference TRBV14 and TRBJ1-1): EAGVTQFPSHSVIEKGQTVTLRCDPISGHDNLYWYRRVMGKEIKFLLHFVKESKQDESGMPNNRFLAERTGGTYSTLKVQPAELEDSGVYFCASSQDFESEAFFGQGTRLTVV.

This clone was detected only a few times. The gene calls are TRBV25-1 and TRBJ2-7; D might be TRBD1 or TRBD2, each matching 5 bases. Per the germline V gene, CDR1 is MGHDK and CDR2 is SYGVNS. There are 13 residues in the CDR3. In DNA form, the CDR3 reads TGTGCAACTCCGGGGCCGGACCCCTACGAGCAGTACTTC. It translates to CATPGPDPYEQYF.

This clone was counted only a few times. The CDR3 region is CASSVWGGRTEAFF. CDR3 bases: TGTGCCAGCAGCGTTTGGGGGGGCCGGACTGAAGCTTTCTTT. The chain carries TRBV6-5 and TRBJ1-1, with a possible D match to TRBD1 (6 bases). The V end was cut by 6 bases, the J end by 5 bases, with 16 bases between. The germline V gene encodes CDR1 MNHEY and CDR2 SVGAGI. The CDR3 covers 14 residues.

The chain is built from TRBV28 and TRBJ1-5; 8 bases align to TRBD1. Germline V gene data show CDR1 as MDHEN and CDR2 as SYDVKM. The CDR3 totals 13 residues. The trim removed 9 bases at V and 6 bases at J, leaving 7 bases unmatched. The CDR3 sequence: CASVDRVAQPQHF. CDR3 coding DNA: TGTGCCAGTGTGGACAGGGTCGCTCAGCCCCAGCATTTT.

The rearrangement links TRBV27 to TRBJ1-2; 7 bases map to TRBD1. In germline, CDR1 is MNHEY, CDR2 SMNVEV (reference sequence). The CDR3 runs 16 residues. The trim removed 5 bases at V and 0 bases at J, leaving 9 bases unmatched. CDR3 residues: CASSPHTGQANYGYTF. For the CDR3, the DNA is TGTGCCAGCAGTCCCCATACCGGACAGGCTAACTATGGCTACACCTTC.

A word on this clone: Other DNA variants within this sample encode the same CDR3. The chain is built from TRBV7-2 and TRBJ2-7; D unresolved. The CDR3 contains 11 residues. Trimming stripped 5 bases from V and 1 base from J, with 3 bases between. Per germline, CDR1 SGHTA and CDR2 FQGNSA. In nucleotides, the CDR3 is TGTGCCAGCAGCCTGTCCTACGAGCAGTACTTC. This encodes CASSLSYEQYF. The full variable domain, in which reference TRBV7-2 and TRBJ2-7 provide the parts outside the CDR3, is GAGVSQSPSNKVTEKGKDVELRCDPISGHTALYWYRQSLGQGLEFLIYFQGNSAPDKSGLPSDRFSAERTGGSVSTLTIQRTQQEDSAVYLCASSLSYEQYFGPGTRLTVT.

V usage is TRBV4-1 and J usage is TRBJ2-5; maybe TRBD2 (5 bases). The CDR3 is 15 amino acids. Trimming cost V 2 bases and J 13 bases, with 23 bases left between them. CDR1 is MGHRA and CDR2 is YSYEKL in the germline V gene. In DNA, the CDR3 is TGCGCCAGCAGCCAAAACTCAGGACGGGGATATAAGTTGTACTTC. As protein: CASSQNSGRGYKLYF.

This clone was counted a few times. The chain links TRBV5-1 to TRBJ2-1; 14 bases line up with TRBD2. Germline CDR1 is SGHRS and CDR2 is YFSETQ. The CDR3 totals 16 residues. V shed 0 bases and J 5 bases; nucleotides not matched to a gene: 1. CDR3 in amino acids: CASSLEGLAGDNEQFF. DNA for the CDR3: TGCGCCAGCAGCTTGGAGGGACTAGCGGGAGACAATGAGCAGTTCTTC.

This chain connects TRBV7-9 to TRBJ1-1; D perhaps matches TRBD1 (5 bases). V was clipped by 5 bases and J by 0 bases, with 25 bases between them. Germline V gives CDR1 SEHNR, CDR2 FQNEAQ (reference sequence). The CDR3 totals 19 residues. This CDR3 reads CASSIHTKLGTRMNTEAFF. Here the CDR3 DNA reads TGTGCCAGCAGCATCCATACCAAGCTCGGGACCAGAATGAACACTGAAGCTTTCTTT.

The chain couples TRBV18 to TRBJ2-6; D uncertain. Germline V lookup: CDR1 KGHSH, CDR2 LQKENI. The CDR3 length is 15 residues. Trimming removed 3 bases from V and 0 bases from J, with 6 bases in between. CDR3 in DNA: TGTGCCAGCTCACCCCTAGTCTCTGGGGCCAACGTCCTGACTTTC. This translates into CASSPLVSGANVLTF. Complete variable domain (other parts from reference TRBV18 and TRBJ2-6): NAGVMQNPRHLVRRRGQEARLRCSPMKGHSHVYWYRQLPEEGLKFMVYLQKENIIDESGMPKERFSAEFPKEGPSILRIQQVVRGDSAAYFCASSPLVSGANVLTFGAGSRLTVL.

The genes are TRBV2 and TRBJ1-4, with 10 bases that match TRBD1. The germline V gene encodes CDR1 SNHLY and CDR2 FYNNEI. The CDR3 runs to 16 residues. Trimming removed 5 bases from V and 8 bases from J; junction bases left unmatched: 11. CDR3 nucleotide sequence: TGTGCCAGCAGTCCAGTGGGGGGGACAGGGGACGAAAAACTGTTTTTT. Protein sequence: CASSPVGGTGDEKLFF.

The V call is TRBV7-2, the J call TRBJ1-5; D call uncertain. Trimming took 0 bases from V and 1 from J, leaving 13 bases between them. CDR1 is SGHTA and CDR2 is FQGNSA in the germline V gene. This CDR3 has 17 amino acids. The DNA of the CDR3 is TGTGCCAGCAGCTTAGCCAGCCCCGTCGGGAGCAATCAGCCCCAGCATTTT. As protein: CASSLASPVGSNQPQHF.

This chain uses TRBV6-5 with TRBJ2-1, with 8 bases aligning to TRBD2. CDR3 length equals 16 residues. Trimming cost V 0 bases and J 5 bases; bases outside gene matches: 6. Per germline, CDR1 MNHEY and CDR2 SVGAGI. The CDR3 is CASSYSGLAGNNEQFF. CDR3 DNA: TGTGCCAGCAGTTACTCGGGGCTAGCGGGTAACAATGAGCAGTTCTTC.